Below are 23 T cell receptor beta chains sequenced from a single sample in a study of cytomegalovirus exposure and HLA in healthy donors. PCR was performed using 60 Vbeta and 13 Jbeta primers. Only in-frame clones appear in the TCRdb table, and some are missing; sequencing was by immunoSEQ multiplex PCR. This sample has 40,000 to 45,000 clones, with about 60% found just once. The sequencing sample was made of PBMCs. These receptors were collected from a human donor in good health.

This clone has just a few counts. CDR3 nucleotide sequence: TGCAGCGTGAGTGCTGGACAGTACTATGGCTACACCTTC. Its translation is CSVSAGQYYGYTF. The chain carries TRBV29-1 and TRBJ1-2; maybe TRBD1 (6 bases). The CDR3 sequence is 13 residues long. Germline CDR1 is SQVTM and CDR2 is ANQGSEA. V lost 6 bases and J lost 3, with 14 bases in between.

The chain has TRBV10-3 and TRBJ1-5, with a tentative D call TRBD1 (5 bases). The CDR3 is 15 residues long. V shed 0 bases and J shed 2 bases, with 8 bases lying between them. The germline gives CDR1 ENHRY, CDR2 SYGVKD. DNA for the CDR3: TGTGCCATCAGTGAGTCGCAACAGGGCAATCAGCCCCAGCATTTT. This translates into CAISESQQGNQPQHF.

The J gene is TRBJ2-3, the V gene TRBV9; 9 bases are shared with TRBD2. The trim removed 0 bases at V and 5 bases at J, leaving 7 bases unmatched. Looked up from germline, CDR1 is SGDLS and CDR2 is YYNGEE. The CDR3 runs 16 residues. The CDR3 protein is CASSVVASGVVDTQYF. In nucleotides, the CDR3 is TGTGCCAGCAGCGTAGTGGCTAGCGGGGTGGTAGATACGCAGTATTTT.

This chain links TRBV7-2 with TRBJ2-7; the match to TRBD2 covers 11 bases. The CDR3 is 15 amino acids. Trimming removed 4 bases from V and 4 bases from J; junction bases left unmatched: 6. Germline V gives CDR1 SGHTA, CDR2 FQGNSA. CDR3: CASSSPGLAVYEQYF. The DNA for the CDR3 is TGTGCCAGCAGCTCTCCGGGACTAGCGGTGTACGAGCAGTACTTC. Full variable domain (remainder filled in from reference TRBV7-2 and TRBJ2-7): GAGVSQSPSNKVTEKGKDVELRCDPISGHTALYWYRQSLGQGLEFLIYFQGNSAPDKSGLPSDRFSAERTGGSVSTLTIQRTQQEDSAVYLCASSSPGLAVYEQYFGPGTRLTVT.

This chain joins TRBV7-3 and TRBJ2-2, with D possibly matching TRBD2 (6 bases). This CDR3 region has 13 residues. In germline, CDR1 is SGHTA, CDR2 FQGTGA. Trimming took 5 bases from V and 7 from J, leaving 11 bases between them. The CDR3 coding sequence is TGTGCCAGCAGCCCTAGCGTGAACGGGGAGCTGTTTTTT. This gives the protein CASSPSVNGELFF. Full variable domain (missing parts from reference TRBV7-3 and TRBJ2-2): GAGVSQTPSNKVTEKGKYVELRCDPISGHTALYWYRQSLGQGPEFLIYFQGTGAADDSGLPNDRFFAVRPEGSVSTLKIQRTERGDSAVYLCASSPSVNGELFFGEGSRLTVL.

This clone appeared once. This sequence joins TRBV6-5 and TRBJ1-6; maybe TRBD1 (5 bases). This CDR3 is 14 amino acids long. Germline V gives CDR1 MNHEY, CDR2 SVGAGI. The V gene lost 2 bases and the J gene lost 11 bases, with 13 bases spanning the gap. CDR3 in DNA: TGTGCCAGCAGTTACGCAGAGGGGACTACACCCCTCCACTTT. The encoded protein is CASSYAEGTTPLHF.

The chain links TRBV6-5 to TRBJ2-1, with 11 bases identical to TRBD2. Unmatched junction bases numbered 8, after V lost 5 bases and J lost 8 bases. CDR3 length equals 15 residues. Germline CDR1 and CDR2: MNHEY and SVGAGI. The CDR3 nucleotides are TGTGCCAGCAGTCCCATAGCGGGGGGGCTAGATGAGCAGTTCTTC. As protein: CASSPIAGGLDEQFF.

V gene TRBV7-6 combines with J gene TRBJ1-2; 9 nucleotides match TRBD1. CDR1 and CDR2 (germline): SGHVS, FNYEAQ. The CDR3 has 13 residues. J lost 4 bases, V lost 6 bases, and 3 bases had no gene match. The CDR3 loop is CASSPGQGYGYTF. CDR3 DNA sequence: TGTGCCAGCAGTCCGGGACAGGGCTATGGCTACACCTTC.

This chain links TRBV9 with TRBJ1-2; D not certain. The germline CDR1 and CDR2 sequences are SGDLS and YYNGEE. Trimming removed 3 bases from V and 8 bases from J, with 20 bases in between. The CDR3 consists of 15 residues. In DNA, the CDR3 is TGTGCCAGCAGCGGTACTCGGTCCCCCCTCTCGGGCTACACCTTC. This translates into CASSGTRSPLSGYTF.

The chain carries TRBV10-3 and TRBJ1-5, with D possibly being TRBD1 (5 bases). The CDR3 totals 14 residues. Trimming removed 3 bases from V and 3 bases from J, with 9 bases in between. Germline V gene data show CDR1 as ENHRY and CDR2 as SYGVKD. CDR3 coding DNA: TGTGCCATCAGTGATCAAGGGGACAATCAGCCCCAGCATTTT. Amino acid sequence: CAISDQGDNQPQHF.

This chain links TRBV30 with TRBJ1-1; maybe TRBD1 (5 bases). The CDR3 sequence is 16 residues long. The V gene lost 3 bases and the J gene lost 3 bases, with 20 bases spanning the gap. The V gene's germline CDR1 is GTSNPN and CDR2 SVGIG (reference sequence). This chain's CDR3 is CAWRSPQRGPDTEAFF. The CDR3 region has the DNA TGTGCCTGGAGAAGCCCCCAAAGGGGTCCGGACACTGAAGCTTTCTTT.

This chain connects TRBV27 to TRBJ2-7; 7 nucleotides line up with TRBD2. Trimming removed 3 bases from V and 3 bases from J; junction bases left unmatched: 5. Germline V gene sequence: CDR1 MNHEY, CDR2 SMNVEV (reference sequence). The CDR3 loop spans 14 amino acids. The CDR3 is CASSFVGGSYEQYF. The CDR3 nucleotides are TGTGCCAGCAGTTTCGTCGGGGGGAGCTACGAGCAGTACTTC.

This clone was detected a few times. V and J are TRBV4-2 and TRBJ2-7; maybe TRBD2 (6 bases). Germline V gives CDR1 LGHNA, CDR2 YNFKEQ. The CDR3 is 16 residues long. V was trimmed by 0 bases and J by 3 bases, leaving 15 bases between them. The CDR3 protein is CASSQEGAGRYYEQYF. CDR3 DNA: TGTGCCAGCAGCCAAGAGGGTGCGGGGCGTTACTACGAGCAGTACTTC.

The chain's CDR3 is CASSSGTGTYEQYF. The CDR3, as DNA: TGTGCCAGCAGCTCCGGGACAGGGACCTACGAGCAGTACTTC. The rearrangement uses TRBV7-2 and TRBJ2-7; 9 bases are a match to TRBD1. Germline assignment: CDR1 SGHTA and CDR2 FQGNSA. This CDR3 contains 14 residues. The V and J ends lost 4 bases and 2 bases, in that order; junction bases with no gene match: 3.

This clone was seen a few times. The CDR3 sequence is CASSQSGLRDTEAFF. DNA for the CDR3: TGCGCCAGCAGCCAATCAGGGTTACGCGACACTGAAGCTTTCTTT. The rearrangement uses TRBV4-1 and TRBJ1-1, with D tentatively TRBD1 (5 bases). CDR3 length: 15 amino acids. Per the germline V gene, CDR1 is MGHRA and CDR2 is YSYEKL. Deletions cut 2 bases from V and 3 bases from J, with 13 bases between.

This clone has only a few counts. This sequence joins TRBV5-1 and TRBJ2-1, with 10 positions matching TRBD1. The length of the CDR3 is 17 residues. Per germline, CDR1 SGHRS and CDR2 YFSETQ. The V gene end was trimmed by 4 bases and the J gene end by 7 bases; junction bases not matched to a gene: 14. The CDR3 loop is CASSPTTGQGTSNEQFF. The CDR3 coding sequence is TGCGCCAGCAGCCCGACAACGGGACAGGGGACAAGTAATGAGCAGTTCTTC.

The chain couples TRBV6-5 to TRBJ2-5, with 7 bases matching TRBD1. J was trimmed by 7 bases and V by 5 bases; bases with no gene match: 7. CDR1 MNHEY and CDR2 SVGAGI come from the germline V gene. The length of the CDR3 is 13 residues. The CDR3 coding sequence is TGTGCCAGCAGTGAAACAGGGGTGTTGACCCAGTACTTC. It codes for CASSETGVLTQYF.

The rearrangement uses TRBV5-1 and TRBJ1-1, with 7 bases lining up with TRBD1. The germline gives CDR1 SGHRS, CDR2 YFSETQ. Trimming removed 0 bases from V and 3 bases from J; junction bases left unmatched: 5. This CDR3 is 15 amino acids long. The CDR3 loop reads CASSLGEGADTEAFF. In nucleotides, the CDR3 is TGCGCCAGCAGCTTGGGTGAGGGGGCCGACACTGAAGCTTTCTTT.

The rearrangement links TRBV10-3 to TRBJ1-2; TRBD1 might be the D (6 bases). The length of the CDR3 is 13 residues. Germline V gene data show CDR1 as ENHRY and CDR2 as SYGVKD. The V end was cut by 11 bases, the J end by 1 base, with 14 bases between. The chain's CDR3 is CASWTVYNYGYTF. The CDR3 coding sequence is TGTGCCTCATGGACAGTCTATAACTATGGCTACACCTTC.

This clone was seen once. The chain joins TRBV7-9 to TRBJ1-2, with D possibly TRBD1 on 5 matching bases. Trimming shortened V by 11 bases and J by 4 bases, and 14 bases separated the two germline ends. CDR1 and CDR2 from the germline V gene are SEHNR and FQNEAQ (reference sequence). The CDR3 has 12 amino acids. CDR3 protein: CAGGETLYGYTF. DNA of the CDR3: TGTGCCGGGGGGGAGACCCTCTATGGCTACACCTTC.

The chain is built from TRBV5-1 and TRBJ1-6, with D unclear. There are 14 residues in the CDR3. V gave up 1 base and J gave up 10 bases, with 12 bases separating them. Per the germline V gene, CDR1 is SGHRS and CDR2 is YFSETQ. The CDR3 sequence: CASSLSPSGSPLHF. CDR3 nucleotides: TGCGCCAGCAGCTTGAGCCCGTCGGGGTCACCCCTCCACTTT.

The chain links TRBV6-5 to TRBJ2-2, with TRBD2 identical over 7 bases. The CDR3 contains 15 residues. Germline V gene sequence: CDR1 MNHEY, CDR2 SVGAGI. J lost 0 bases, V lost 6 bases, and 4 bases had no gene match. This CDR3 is CASRIGLANTGELFF. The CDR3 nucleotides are TGTGCCAGCAGAATAGGACTAGCGAACACCGGGGAGCTGTTTTTT.

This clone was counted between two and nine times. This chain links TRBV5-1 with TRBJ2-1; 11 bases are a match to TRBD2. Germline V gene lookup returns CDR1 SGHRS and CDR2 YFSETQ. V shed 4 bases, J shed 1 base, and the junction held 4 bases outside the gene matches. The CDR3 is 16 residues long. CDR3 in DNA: TGCGCCAGCAGCGACTTAGCGGGGGGGTCCTACAATGAGCAGTTCTTC. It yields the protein CASSDLAGGSYNEQFF.